This is a list of T cell receptor beta chains from one sample in a study of T cell repertoires in cytomegalovirus infection. From the reads, TCRdb called clonotypes with MiXCR, one entry per CDR3 protein. There are around 900,000 distinct CDR3 sequences in the sample; 31% occur only once, and about an eighth lies in the top ten. These receptors have no known antigen. Sequences were derived from cultured CD8+ T cells from PBMCs, sampled from culture after CMV antigen stimulation. These receptors were taken from a human donor in good health (CMV status not recorded). Some clones in this sample may be carry-over from other donors' samples. Both conserved end residues are part of each CDR3. D genes are given only for firm matches. Some rows mark clone size as missing; the rest say once, few, many or name a class of expanded clone.

CDR3,DNA,size,length,J,D,V
CASSLGDRPNYGYTF,TGTGCCAGCAGCTTGGGGGACAGGCCAAACTATGGCTACACCTTC,few,15,TRBJ1-2,TRBD1,TRBV5-6
CATSGHSLEKLFF,TGTGCCACCAGCGGCCATTCCCTAGAAAAACTGTTTTTT,NA,13,TRBJ1-4,NA,TRBV15
CASSFLGSGEGYNEQFF,TGTGCCAGCAGCTTCCTCGGATCCGGGGAAGGCTACAATGAGCAGTTCTTC,NA,17,TRBJ2-1,NA,TRBV7-9
CSAREVTGDLETQYF,TGCAGTGCTAGAGAGGTGACAGGGGATTTGGAGACCCAGTACTTC,NA,15,TRBJ2-5,TRBD1,TRBV20-1
CASSLAEGMGTEAFF,TGTGCCAGCAGCTTAGCTGAGGGGATGGGGACTGAAGCTTTCTTT,NA,15,TRBJ1-1,NA,TRBV7-6
CATTPGHTEAFF,TGTGCTACCACTCCTGGGCACACTGAAGCTTTCTTT,few,12,TRBJ1-1,NA,TRBV12-5
CASSSNPPGPTYEQYF,TGTGCCAGCAGCTCCAACCCTCCGGGACCCACCTACGAGCAGTACTTC,many,16,TRBJ2-7,NA,TRBV7-6
CASSSKGDGYTF,TGTGCCAGCAGTTCGAAGGGCGATGGCTACACCTTC,NA,12,TRBJ1-2,NA,TRBV6-5
CASRPEWVGELFF,TGTGCCAGCAGGCCGGAATGGGTCGGGGAGCTGTTTTTT,NA,13,TRBJ2-2,NA,TRBV27
CASSAREGANTGELFF,TGTGCCAGTAGTGCAAGAGAGGGGGCTAATACCGGGGAGCTGTTTTTT,NA,16,TRBJ2-2,TRBD1,TRBV19
CASSPAGLAVHEQYF,TGTGCCAGTAGTCCCGCGGGACTAGCCGTCCACGAGCAGTACTTC,NA,15,TRBJ2-7,TRBD2,TRBV19
CASSIRTGASEAFF,TGTGCCAGTAGTATTCGGACAGGGGCCTCTGAAGCTTTCTTT,NA,14,TRBJ1-1,TRBD1,TRBV19
CASSEDRGVLEAFF,TGTGCCAGCAGTGAGGACAGGGGTGTCTTAGAAGCTTTCTTT,once,14,TRBJ1-1,TRBD1,TRBV6-1
CASSYPQAGGTYNEQFF,TGTGCCAGCAGTTATCCTCAAGCGGGGGGGACGTACAATGAGCAGTTCTTC,NA,17,TRBJ2-1,TRBD2,TRBV6-6
CTSSGSSYNEQFF,TGCACCTCGTCGGGGAGCTCCTACAATGAGCAGTTCTTC,NA,13,TRBJ2-1,NA,TRBV20-1
CASRNRQGNSPLHF,TGTGCCAGCAGAAATAGGCAGGGAAATTCGCCCCTCCACTTT,NA,14,TRBJ1-6,NA,TRBV27
CASSQERQGATGELFF,TGCGCCAGCAGCCAAGAGAGACAGGGGGCCACCGGGGAGCTGTTTTTT,NA,16,TRBJ2-2,TRBD1,TRBV4-1
CASSFGGAEGYTF,TGTGCCAGCAGCTTCGGGGGCGCAGAGGGCTACACCTTC,NA,13,TRBJ1-2,NA,TRBV5-6
CASSYAVGSGTGPRETQYF,TGTGCCAGCAGCTATGCGGTGGGTTCCGGGACAGGCCCTAGAGAGACCCAGTACTTC,many,19,TRBJ2-5,TRBD1,TRBV7-8
CASSQDEVGTVATNEKLFF,TGCGCCAGCAGCCAAGATGAGGTCGGGACAGTGGCAACTAATGAAAAACTGTTTTTT,NA,19,TRBJ1-4,TRBD1,TRBV4-1
CASSLEGGGQQPQHF,TGTGCCAGCTCACTGGAAGGAGGGGGCCAGCAGCCCCAGCATTTT,NA,15,TRBJ1-5,TRBD1,TRBV18
CAIRSPAPEPGELFF,TGTGCCATCAGGAGCCCAGCGCCGGAACCCGGGGAGCTGTTTTTT,NA,15,TRBJ2-2,NA,TRBV10-3
CASSNLHQENTGELFF,TGTGCCAGTAGTAACTTACACCAGGAGAACACCGGGGAGCTGTTTTTT,NA,16,TRBJ2-2,NA,TRBV19
CSASSRDRANTEAFF,TGCAGTGCTAGTTCCCGCGACAGGGCGAACACTGAAGCTTTCTTT,few,15,TRBJ1-1,TRBD1,TRBV20-1
CASSPTIFETQYF,TGTGCCAGCAGTCCAACGATTTTCGAGACCCAGTACTTC,few,13,TRBJ2-5,NA,TRBV27
CASSSSRGDQPQHF,TGTGCCAGCAGCTCATCGAGGGGTGATCAGCCCCAGCATTTT,few,14,TRBJ1-5,NA,TRBV27
CASSFARDTGELFF,TGTGCCAGCAGCTTCGCCAGGGACACCGGGGAGCTGTTTTTT,few,14,TRBJ2-2,NA,TRBV7-9
CASSQDPTVTGYETQYF,TGTGCCAGCAGCCAAGATCCGACAGTAACAGGCTACGAGACCCAGTACTTC,NA,17,TRBJ2-5,NA,TRBV4-2
CANTGESTNEKLFF,TGTGCCAATACAGGGGAGTCGACTAATGAAAAACTGTTTTTT,NA,14,TRBJ1-4,TRBD1,TRBV28
CASSQETGLGQPQHF,TGCGCCAGCAGCCAAGAGACAGGGCTCGGTCAGCCCCAGCATTTT,NA,15,TRBJ1-5,TRBD1,TRBV4-1
CASSGPSNTEAFF,TGTGCCAGCAGCGGGCCTTCGAACACTGAAGCTTTCTTT,few,13,TRBJ1-1,NA,TRBV6-6
CASSSRQGRRYGYTF,TGTGCCAGCAGCTCCCGACAGGGACGGCGCTATGGCTACACCTTC,few,15,TRBJ1-2,TRBD1,TRBV7-8
CASSPRQGGNEAFF,TGTGCCAGCTCACCCCGACAGGGCGGTAATGAAGCTTTCTTT,few,14,TRBJ1-1,TRBD1,TRBV18
CASSGTTGYTF,TGTGCCAGCAGCGGGACAACTGGCTACACCTTC,NA,11,TRBJ1-2,NA,TRBV9
CASSLYSGTGSTEAFF,TGTGCCAGCAGCTTATACTCCGGGACAGGGAGTACTGAAGCTTTCTTT,few,16,TRBJ1-1,TRBD1,TRBV7-6
CASSYPWDEQFF,TGTGCCAGCAGTTACCCTTGGGATGAGCAGTTCTTC,NA,12,TRBJ2-1,NA,TRBV6-6
CASSEGEFSYGYTF,TGTGCCAGCAGTGAAGGGGAATTCTCCTATGGCTACACCTTC,NA,14,TRBJ1-2,NA,TRBV6-1
CASSQIPADGYTF,TGTGCCAGCAGTCAAATCCCAGCGGATGGCTACACCTTC,NA,13,TRBJ1-2,NA,TRBV27
CASSRRDRGSYEQYF,TGTGCCAGCTCTCGCCGGGACAGGGGCTCCTACGAGCAGTACTTC,NA,15,TRBJ2-7,TRBD1,TRBV18
CASSLFGNEQFF,TGTGCCAGCAGCTTATTTGGCAATGAGCAGTTCTTC,many,12,TRBJ2-1,NA,TRBV27
CATSRASRDGEQFF,TGTGCCACCAGCAGAGCCAGCAGGGATGGGGAGCAGTTCTTC,few,14,TRBJ2-1,NA,TRBV15
CASSPQVSSYNEQFF,TGTGCCAGTAGTCCACAGGTGAGCTCCTACAATGAGCAGTTCTTC,NA,15,TRBJ2-1,NA,TRBV19
CAEGNEQFF,TGTGCCGAGGGGAATGAGCAGTTCTTC,few,9,TRBJ2-1,NA,TRBV7-2
CASRPGQGNIQYF,TGTGCCAGCAGACCGGGACAGGGGAACATTCAGTACTTC,NA,13,TRBJ2-4,TRBD1,TRBV28
CASSQALDRGPYNEQFF,TGCGCCAGCAGCCAAGCCTTAGACAGGGGACCCTACAATGAGCAGTTCTTC,many,17,TRBJ2-1,TRBD1,TRBV4-1
CASRYGGISSNEQFF,TGTGCCAGCAGGTACGGGGGGATTTCCTCCAATGAGCAGTTCTTC,NA,15,TRBJ2-1,TRBD2,TRBV28
CASSQGVADEAFF,TGCGCCAGCAGCCAAGGGGTGGCGGATGAAGCTTTCTTT,NA,13,TRBJ1-1,NA,TRBV4-1
CASSRSDRVAYGYTF,TGTGCCAGCAGTCGCTCAGACAGGGTGGCGTATGGCTACACCTTC,few,15,TRBJ1-2,TRBD1,TRBV12-3/TRBV12-4
CATGQGGNQPQHF,TGTGCCACCGGACAGGGAGGCAATCAGCCCCAGCATTTT,few,13,TRBJ1-5,TRBD1,TRBV5-6
CASSSSGRFLFF,TGTGCCAGCAGCTCATCCGGGCGGTTTCTGTTTTTT,NA,12,TRBJ1-4,NA,TRBV5-4
CATSDHRGTGELFF,TGTGCCACCAGTGACCACAGGGGGACCGGGGAGCTGTTTTTT,NA,14,TRBJ2-2,TRBD1,TRBV24-1